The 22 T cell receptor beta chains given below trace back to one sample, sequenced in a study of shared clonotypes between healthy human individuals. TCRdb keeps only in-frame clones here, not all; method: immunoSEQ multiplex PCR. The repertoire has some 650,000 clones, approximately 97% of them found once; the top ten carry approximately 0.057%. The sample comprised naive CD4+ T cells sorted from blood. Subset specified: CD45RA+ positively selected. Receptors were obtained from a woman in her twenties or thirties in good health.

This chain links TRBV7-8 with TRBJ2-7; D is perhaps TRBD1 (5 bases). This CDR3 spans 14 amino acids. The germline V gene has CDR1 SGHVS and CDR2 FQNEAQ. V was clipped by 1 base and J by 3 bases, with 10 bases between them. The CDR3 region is CASSLVGHYYEQYF. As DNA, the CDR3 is TGTGCCAGCAGCTTAGTGGGGCATTACTACGAGCAGTACTTC.

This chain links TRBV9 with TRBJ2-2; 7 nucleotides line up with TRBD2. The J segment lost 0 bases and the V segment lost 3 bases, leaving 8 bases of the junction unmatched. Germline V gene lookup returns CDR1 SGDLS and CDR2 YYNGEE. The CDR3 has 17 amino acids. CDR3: CASSAIAGQTNTGELFF. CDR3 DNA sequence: TGTGCCAGCAGCGCGATAGCGGGCCAGACGAACACCGGGGAGCTGTTTTTT. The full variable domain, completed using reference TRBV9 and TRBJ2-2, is DSGVTQTPKHLITATGQRVTLRCSPRSGDLSVYWYQQSLDQGLQFLIQYYNGEERAKGNILERFSAQQFPDLHSELNLSSLELGDSALYFCASSAIAGQTNTGELFFGEGSRLTVL.

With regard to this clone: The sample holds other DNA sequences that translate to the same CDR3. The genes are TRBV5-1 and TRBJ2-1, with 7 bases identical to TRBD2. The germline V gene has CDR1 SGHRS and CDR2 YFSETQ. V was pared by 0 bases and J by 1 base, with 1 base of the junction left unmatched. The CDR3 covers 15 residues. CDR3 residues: CASSLVSGSYNEQFF. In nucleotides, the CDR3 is TGCGCCAGCAGCTTGGTTAGCGGGTCCTACAATGAGCAGTTCTTC.

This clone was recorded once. The CDR3 protein is CSVFTGGYTEAFF. As DNA, the CDR3 is TGCAGCGTTTTTACTGGGGGATACACTGAAGCTTTCTTT. The chain joins TRBV29-1 to TRBJ1-1; weak D call: TRBD1 (5 bases). This CDR3 contains 13 residues. V dropped 5 bases and J dropped 3 bases, with 13 bases sitting between them. Germline lookup yields CDR1 SQVTM and CDR2 ANQGSEA.

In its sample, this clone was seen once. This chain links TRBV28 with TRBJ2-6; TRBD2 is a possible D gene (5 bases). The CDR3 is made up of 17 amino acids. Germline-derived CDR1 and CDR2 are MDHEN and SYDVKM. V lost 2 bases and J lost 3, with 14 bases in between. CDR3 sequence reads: CASSLTILGSGANVLTF. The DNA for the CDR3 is TGTGCCAGCAGTTTAACGATCTTAGGGAGTGGGGCCAACGTCCTGACTTTC. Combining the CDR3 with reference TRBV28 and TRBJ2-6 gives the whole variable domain DVKVTQSSRYLVKRTGEKVFLECVQDMDHENMFWYRQDPGLGLRLIYFSYDVKMKEKGDIPEGYSVSREKKERFSLILESASTNQTSMYLCASSLTILGSGANVLTFGAGSRLTVL.

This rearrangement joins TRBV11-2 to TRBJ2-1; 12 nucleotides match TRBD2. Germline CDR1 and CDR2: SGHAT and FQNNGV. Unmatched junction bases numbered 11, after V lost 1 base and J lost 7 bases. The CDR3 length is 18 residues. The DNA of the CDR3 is TGTGCCAGCAGCTTAGGTCATCTAGCGGGAGGGCTGGGGAATGAGCAGTTCTTC. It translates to CASSLGHLAGGLGNEQFF.

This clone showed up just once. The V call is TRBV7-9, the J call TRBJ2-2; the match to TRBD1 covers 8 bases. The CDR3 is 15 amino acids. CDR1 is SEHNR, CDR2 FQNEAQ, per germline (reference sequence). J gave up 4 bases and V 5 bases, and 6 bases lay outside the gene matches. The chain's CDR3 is CASSTGTGSTGELFF. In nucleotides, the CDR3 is TGTGCCAGCAGCACCGGGACAGGAAGCACCGGGGAGCTGTTTTTT.

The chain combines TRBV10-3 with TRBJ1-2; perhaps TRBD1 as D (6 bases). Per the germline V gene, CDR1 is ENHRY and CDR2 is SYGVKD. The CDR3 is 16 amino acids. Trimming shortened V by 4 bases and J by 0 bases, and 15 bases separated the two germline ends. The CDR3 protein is CAISVGGQVPNYGYTF. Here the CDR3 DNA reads TGTGCCATCAGTGTAGGGGGGCAGGTCCCTAACTATGGCTACACCTTC.

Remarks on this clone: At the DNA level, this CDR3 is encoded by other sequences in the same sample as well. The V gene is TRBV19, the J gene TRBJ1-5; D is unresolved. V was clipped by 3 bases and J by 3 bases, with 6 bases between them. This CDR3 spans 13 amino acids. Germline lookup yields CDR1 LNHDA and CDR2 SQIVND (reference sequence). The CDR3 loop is CASSIQDNQPQHF. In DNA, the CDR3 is TGTGCCAGTAGTATTCAAGACAATCAGCCCCAGCATTTT.

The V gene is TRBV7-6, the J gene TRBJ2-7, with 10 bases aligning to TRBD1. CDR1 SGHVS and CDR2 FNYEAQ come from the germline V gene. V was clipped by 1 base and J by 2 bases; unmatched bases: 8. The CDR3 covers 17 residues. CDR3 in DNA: TGTGCCAGCAGCTTAGGACCCCCGGGGACAGGGGCCTACGAGCAGTACTTC. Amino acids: CASSLGPPGTGAYEQYF.

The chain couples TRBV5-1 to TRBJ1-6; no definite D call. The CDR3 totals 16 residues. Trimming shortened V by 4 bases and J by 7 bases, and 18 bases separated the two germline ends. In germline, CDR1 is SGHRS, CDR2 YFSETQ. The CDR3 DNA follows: TGCGCCAGCAGCATACGGGAATCCGCCACCAATTCACCCCTCCACTTT. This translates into CASSIRESATNSPLHF.

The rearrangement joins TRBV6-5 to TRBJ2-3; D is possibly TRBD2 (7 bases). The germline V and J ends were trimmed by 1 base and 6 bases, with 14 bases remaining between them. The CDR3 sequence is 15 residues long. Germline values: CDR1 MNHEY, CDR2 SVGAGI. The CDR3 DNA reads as TGTGCCAGCAGTTACTTCGGCGGGGGCCCTGATACGCAGTATTTT. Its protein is CASSYFGGGPDTQYF.

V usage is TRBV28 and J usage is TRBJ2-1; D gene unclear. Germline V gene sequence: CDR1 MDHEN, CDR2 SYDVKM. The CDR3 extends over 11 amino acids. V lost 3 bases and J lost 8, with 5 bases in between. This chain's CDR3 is CASSFPDEQFF. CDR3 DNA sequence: TGTGCCAGCAGTTTTCCGGATGAGCAGTTCTTC.

The CDR3 loop reads CASSLPNQPQHF. CDR3 DNA sequence: TGTGCCAGCTCCCTCCCCAATCAGCCCCAGCATTTT. This chain connects TRBV2 to TRBJ1-5; D not resolved. Germline values: CDR1 SNHLY, CDR2 FYNNEI. The CDR3 runs to 12 residues. Trimming removed 8 bases from V and 3 bases from J, with 8 bases in between.

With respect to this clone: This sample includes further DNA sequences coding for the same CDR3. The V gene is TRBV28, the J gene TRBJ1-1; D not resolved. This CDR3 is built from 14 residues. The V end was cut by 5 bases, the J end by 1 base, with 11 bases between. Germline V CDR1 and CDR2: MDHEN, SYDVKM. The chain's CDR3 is CASSPPGTNTEAFF. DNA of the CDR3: TGTGCCAGCAGTCCCCCAGGCACGAACACTGAAGCTTTCTTT.

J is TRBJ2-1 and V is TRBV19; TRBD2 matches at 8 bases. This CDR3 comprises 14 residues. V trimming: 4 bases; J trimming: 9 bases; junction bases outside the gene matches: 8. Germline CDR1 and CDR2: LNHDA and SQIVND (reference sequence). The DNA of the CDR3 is TGTGCCAGTAGTAACCCGGGACTAGGACTTGAGCAGTTCTTC. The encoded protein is CASSNPGLGLEQFF.

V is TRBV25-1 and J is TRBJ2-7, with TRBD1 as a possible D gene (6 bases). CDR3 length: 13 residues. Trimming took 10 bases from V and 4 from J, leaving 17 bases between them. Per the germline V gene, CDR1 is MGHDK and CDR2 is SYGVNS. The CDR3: CANPQGCSYEQYF. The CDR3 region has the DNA TGTGCCAACCCACAGGGATGTTCGTACGAGCAGTACTTC.

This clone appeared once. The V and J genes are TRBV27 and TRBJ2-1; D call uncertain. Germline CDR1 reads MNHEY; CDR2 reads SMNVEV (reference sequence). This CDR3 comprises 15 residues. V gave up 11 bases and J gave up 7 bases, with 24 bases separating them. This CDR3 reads CARTQQPSSWNEQFF. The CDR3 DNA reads TGTGCCCGAACTCAGCAGCCCAGTTCTTGGAATGAGCAGTTCTTC.

CDR3 DNA sequence: TGTGCCAGTAGTCTCCGCGTCGCCGGGAGTGTAAAATCAACTAATGAAAAACTGTTTTTT. Translated, it gives CASSLRVAGSVKSTNEKLFF. The chain combines TRBV19 with TRBJ1-4; D is uncertain. The V end lost 5 bases, the J end lost 0 bases, and 25 bases lay between the germline ends. The CDR3 sequence is 20 residues long. Germline lookup yields CDR1 LNHDA and CDR2 SQIVND (reference sequence).

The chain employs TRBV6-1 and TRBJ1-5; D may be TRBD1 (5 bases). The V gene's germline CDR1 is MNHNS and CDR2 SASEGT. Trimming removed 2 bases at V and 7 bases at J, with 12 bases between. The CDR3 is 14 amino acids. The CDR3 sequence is CASSEQGSRQPQHF. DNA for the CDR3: TGTGCCAGCAGTGAACAGGGTAGTAGGCAGCCCCAGCATTTT.

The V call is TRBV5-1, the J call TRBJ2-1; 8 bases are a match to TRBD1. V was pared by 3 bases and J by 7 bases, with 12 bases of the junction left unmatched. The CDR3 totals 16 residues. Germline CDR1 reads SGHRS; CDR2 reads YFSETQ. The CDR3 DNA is TGCGCCAGCAGCTGGAGAACAGGGGGAGAGGTTAATGAGCAGTTCTTC. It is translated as CASSWRTGGEVNEQFF.

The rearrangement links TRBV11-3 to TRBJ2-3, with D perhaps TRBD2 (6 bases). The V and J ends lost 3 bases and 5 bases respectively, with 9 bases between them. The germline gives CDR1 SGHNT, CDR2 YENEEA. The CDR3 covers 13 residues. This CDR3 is CASSFLEGDTQYF. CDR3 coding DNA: TGTGCCAGCAGCTTTCTGGAGGGAGATACGCAGTATTTT.